This T cell receptor beta chain was identified in a study of beta chain features in type 1 diabetes. Findings and limits, study-wide: Highly expressing activated T cells could be over-counted with a cDNA template.

The CDR3 has 13 amino acids. V lost 1 base, J lost 2 bases, and 5 bases lay in between. Germline assignment: CDR1 SNHLY and CDR2 FYNNEI. Sequenced material consisted of expressed TCRB transcripts (all of the isolated RNA was reverse transcribed). Clones were read by immunoSEQ multiplex PCR, and TCRdb kept only the in-frame ones, dropping some. The data contain 300,000 or so clones, roughly 8% of them seen just once; the ten biggest clones take up approximately 0.47%. On this clone: Its antigen is undetermined.

Source material: central memory CD4+ T cells from blood. This TCR was sampled from a young woman in good health. The chain uses TRBV2 and TRBJ2-5; D gene unclear. The CDR3 coding sequence is TGTGCCAGCAGTGAAGGCCAGCAAGAGACCCAGTACTTC. It specifies CASSEGQQETQYF.